This T cell receptor beta chain appears in the sequencing data of a study of shared clonotypes between healthy human individuals. Method: immunoSEQ multiplex PCR; TCRdb's copy keeps in-frame clones and lacks some. The sample lists 530,000 or so clones, approximately 79% occurring once. The CDR3 runs 15 residues. CDR1 and CDR2 from the germline V gene are SSHAT and FNYEAQ (reference sequence). J gave up 0 bases and V 3 bases, and 3 bases lay outside the gene matches. The V and J genes are TRBV7-7 and TRBJ2-3; 7 bases map to TRBD2. The sequenced sample consisted of PBMCs. The receptor was derived from a middle-aged woman in good health. Some clones in this sample may be carry-over from other donors' samples. DNA of the CDR3: TGTGCCAGCAGCTTGGGGGAGGGGAGCACAGATACGCAGTATTTT. Protein sequence: CASSLGEGSTDTQYF.